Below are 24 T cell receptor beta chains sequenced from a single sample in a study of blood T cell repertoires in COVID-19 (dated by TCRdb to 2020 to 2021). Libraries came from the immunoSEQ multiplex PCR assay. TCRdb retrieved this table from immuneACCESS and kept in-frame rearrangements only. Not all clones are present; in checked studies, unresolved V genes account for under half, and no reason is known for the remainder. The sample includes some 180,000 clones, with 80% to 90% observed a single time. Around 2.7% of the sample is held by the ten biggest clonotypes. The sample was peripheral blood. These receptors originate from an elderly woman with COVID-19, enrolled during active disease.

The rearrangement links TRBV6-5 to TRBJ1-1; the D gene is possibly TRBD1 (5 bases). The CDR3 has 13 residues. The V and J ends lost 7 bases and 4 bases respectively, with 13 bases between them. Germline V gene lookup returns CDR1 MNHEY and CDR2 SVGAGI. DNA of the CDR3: TGTGCCAGCACCCGGGACTGGGGCACTGAAGCTTTCTTT. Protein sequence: CASTRDWGTEAFF.

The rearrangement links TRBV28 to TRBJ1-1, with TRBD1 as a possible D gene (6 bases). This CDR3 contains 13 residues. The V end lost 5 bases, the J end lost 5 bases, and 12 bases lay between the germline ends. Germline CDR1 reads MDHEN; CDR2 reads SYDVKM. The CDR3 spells CASSISQGTEAFF. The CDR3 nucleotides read TGTGCCAGCAGTATATCCCAGGGGACTGAAGCTTTCTTT.

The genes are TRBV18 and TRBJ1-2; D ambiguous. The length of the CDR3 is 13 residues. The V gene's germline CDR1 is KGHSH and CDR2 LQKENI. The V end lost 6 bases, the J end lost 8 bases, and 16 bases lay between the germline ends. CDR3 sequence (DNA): TGTGCCAGCTCTCCCGAGGCGTTAATGGGCTACACCTTC. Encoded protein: CASSPEALMGYTF. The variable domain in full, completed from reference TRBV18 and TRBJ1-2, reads NAGVMQNPRHLVRRRGQEARLRCSPMKGHSHVYWYRQLPEEGLKFMVYLQKENIIDESGMPKERFSAEFPKEGPSILRIQQVVRGDSAAYFCASSPEALMGYTFGSGTRLTVV.

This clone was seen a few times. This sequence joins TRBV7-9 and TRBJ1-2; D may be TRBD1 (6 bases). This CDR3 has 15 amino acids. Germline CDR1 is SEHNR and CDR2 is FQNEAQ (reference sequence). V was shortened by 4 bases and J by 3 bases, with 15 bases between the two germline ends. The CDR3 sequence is CASSSTAGADYGYTF. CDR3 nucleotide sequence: TGTGCCAGCAGCTCCACTGCAGGGGCCGACTATGGCTACACCTTC.

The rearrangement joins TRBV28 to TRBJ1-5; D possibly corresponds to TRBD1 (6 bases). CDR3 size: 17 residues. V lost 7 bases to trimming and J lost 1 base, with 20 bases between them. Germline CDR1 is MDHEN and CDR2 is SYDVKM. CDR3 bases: TGTGCCAGCATTGGGGGGGGCGCAGTGGGGAGCAATCAGCCCCAGCATTTT. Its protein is CASIGGGAVGSNQPQHF. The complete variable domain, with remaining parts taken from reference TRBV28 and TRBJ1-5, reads DVKVTQSSRYLVKRTGEKVFLECVQDMDHENMFWYRQDPGLGLRLIYFSYDVKMKEKGDIPEGYSVSREKKERFSLILESASTNQTSMYLCASIGGGAVGSNQPQHFGDGTRLSIL.

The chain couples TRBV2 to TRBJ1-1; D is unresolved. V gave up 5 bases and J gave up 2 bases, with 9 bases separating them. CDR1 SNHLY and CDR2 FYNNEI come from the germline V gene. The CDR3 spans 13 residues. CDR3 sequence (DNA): TGTGCCAGCAGTTATGGCAGAAACACTGAAGCTTTCTTT. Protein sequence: CASSYGRNTEAFF.

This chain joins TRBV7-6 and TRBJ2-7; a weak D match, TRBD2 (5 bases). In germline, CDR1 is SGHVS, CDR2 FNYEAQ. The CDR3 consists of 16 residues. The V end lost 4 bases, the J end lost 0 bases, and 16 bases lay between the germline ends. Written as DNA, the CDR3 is TGTGCCAGCAGCTCTAGAAGGCGGGCCCGCTCCTACGAGCAGTACTTC. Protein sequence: CASSSRRRARSYEQYF.

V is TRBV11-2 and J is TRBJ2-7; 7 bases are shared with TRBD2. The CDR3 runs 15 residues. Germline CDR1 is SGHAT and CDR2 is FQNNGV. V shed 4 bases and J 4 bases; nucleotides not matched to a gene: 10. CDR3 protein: CASSWSFLAEYEQYF. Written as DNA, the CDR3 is TGTGCCAGCAGCTGGTCGTTTCTAGCGGAATACGAGCAGTACTTC. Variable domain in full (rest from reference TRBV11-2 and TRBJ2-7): EAGVAQSPRYKIIEKRQSVAFWCNPISGHATLYWYQQILGQGPKLLIQFQNNGVVDDSQLPKDRFSAERLKGVDSTLKIQPAKLEDSAVYLCASSWSFLAEYEQYFGPGTRLTVT.

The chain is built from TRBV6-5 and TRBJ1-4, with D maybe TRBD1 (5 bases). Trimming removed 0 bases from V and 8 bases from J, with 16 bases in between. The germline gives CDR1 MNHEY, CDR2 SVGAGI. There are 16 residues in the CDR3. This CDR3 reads CASSYSFGGFREKLFF. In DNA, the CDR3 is TGTGCCAGCAGTTACTCCTTTGGGGGGTTCAGAGAAAAACTGTTTTTT.

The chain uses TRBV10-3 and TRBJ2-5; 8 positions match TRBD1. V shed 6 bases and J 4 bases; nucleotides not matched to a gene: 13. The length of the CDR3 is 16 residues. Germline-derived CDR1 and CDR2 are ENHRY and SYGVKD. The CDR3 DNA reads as TGTGCCATCAGCGTCAGGGGGCAGGTTTGGGGAGAGACCCAGTACTTC. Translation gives CAISVRGQVWGETQYF.

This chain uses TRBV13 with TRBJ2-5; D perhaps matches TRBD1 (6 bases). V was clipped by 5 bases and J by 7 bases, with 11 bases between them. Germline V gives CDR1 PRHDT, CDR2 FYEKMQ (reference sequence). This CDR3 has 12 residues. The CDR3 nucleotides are TGTGCCAGCAGCCCACAGGGTTTGACCCAGTACTTC. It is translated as CASSPQGLTQYF.

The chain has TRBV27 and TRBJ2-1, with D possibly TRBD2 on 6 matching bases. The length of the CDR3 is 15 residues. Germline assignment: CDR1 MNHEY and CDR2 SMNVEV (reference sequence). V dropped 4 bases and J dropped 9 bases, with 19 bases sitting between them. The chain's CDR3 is CASSYGTPELSEQFF. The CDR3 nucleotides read TGTGCCAGCAGTTACGGGACTCCGGAGTTGAGTGAGCAGTTCTTC.

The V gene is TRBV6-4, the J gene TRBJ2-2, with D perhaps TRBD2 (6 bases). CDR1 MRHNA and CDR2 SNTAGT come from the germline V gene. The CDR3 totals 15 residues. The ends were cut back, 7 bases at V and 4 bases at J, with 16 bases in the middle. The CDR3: CASTPEGGVTGELFF. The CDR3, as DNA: TGTGCCAGCACCCCGGAAGGAGGGGTCACCGGGGAGCTGTTTTTT.

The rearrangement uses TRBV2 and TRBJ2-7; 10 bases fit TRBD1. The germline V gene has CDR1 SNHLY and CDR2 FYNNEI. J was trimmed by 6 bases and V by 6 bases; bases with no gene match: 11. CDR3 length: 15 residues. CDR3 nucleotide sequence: TGTGCCAGCAGACCGGGACAGGGGTTATCGGTCGAGCAGTACTTC. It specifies CASRPGQGLSVEQYF.

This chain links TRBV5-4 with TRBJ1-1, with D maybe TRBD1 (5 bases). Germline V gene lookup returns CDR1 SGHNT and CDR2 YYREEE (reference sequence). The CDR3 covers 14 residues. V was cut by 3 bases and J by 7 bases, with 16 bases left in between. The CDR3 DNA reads TGTGCCAGCAGCTCGGGGGGGACCCGGTTTGAAGCTTTCTTT. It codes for CASSSGGTRFEAFF.

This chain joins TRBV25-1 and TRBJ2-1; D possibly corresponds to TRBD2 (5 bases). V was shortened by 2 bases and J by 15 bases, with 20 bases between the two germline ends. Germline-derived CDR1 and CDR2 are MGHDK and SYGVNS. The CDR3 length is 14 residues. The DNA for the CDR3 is TGTGCCAGCAGTGAACGAAATAGCGAGGCGGTAGGGTTCTTC. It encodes CASSERNSEAVGFF.

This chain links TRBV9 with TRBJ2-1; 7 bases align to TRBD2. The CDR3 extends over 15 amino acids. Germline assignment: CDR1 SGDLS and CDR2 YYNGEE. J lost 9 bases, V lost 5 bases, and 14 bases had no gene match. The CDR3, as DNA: TGTGCCAGCAGTCCAACTTCGACTAGCTCGTCTGAGCAGTTCTTC. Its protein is CASSPTSTSSSEQFF.

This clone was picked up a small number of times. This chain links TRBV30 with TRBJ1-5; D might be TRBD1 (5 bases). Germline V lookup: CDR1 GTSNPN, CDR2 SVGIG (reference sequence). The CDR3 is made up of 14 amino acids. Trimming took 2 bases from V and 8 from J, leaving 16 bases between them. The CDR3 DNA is TGTGCCTGGAGTTGGGGTACCCGGGGGGAGCCCCAGCATTTT. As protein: CAWSWGTRGEPQHF.

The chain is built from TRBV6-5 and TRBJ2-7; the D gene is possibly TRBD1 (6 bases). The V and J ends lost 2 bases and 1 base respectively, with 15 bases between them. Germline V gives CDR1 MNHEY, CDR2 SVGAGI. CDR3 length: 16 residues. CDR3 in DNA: TGTGCCAGCAGTTACAATGCCGTAGGGGGATCCTACGAGCAGTACTTC. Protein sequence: CASSYNAVGGSYEQYF.

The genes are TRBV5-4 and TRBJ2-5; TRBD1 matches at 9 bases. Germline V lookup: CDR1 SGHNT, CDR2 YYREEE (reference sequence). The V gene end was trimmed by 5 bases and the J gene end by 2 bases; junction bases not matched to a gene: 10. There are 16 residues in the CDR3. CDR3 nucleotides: TGTGCCAGCAGGTGGGCCGGGACAGGGAATCAAGAGACCCAGTACTTC. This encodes CASRWAGTGNQETQYF.

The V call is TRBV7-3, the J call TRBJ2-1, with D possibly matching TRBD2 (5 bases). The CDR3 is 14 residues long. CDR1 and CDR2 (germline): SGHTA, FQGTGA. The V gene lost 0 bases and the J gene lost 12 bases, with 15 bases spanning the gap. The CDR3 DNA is TGTGCCAGCAGCTTAACCTCGACGGAGGCAGCGCAGTTCTTC. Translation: CASSLTSTEAAQFF.

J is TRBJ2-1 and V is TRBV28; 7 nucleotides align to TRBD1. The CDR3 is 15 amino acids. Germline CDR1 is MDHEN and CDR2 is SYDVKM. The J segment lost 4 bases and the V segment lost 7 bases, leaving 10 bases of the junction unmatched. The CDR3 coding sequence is TGTGCCAGCATGCCACAGGGGAACGTTTACAATGAGCAGTTCTTC. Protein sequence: CASMPQGNVYNEQFF.

CDR3 nucleotides: TGTGCCAGCGGTAGGCTTTCAGGGGGCACTGAAGCTTTCTTT. Encoded protein: CASGRLSGGTEAFF. The chain uses TRBV11-2 and TRBJ1-1; TRBD1 matches 7 bases. The CDR3 totals 14 residues. Germline CDR1 SGHAT, CDR2 FQNNGV. Germline trimming cut 8 bases from V and 4 bases from J; bases unmatched to any gene: 10.

CDR3 amino acids: CSVVGQGSGANVLTF. CDR3 DNA sequence: TGCAGCGTTGTGGGACAGGGGTCTGGGGCCAACGTCCTGACTTTC. V is TRBV29-1 and J is TRBJ2-6; 10 bases map to TRBD1. The germline gives CDR1 SQVTM, CDR2 ANQGSEA. With V trimmed by 4 bases and J by 1 base, 1 base remained unmatched. The CDR3 extends over 15 amino acids.